This entry describes one TCR beta chain. This CDR3 region has 14 residues. Trimming pared 5 bases from V and 4 bases from J, leaving 15 bases between. CDR1 is GTSNPN and CDR2 is SVGIG in the germline V gene (reference sequence). TCR beta CDR3 region amplification was performed from RNA transcripts. The HTBI primer set served for first-round RT-PCR of the TCR CDR3. MiXCR, run by TCRdb on the multiplex PCR reads, gives a single entry per CDR3 protein. The table has 300,000 to 400,000 distinct CDR3 sequences, approximately 15% seen once. The data belong to a study of T cells in Graves' hyperthyroidism and ophthalmopathy. Uncontrolled infections, other autoimmune diseases, pregnancy or lactation led to exclusion of patients.

Sequences were obtained from blood. The chain is built from TRBV30 and TRBJ1-3; unclear D gene. The clonotype was recovered from a woman aged 25 to 39 with Graves' hyperthyroidism. The CDR3 DNA reads as TGTGCCTGGTATTCCCGGAGAGGCGGAAACACCATATATTTT. Its translation: CAWYSRRGGNTIYF.